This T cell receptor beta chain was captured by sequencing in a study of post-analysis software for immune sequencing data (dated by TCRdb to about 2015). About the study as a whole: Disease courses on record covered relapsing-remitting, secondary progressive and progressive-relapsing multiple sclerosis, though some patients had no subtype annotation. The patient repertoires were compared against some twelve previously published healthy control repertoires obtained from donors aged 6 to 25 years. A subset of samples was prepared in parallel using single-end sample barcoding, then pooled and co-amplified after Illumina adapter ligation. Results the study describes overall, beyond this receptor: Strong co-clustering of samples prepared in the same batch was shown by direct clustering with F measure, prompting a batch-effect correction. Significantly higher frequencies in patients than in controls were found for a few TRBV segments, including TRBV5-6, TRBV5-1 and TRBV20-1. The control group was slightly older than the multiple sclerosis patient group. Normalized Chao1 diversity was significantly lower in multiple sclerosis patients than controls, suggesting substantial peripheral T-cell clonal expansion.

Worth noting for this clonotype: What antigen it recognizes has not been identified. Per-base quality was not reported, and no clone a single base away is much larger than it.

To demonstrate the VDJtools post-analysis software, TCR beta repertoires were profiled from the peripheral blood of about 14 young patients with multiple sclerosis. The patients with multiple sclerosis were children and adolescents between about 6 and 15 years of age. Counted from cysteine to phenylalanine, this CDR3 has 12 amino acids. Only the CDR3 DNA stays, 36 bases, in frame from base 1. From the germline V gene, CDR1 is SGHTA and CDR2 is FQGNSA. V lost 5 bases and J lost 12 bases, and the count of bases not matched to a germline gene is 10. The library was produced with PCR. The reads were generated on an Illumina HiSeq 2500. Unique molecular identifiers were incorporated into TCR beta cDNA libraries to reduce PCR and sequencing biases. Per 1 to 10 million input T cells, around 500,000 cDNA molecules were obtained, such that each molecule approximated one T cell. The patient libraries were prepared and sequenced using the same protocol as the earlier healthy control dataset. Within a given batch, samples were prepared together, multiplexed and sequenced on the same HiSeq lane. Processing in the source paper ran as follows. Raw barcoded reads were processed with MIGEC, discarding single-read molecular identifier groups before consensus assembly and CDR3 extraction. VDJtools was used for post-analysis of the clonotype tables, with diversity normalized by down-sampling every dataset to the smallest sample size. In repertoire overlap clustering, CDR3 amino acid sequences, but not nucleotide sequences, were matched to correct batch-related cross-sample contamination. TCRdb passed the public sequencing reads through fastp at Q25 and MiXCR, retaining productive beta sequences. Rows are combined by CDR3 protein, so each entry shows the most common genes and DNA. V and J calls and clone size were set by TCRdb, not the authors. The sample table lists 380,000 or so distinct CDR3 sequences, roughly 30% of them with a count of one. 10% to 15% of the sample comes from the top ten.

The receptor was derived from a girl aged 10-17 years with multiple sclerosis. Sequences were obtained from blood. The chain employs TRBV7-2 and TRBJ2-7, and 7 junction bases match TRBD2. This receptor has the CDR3 CASSAQRGRLYF. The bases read TGTGCCAGCAGCGCTCAGCGGGGTAGGCTGTACTTC.